This T cell receptor beta chain was sequenced for a study of T-cell reconstitution after alpha-beta-depleted transplantation in children. As it was prepared, the TCRbeta library received unique molecular identifiers. MiXCR, run by TCRdb on the PCR reads, gives a single entry per CDR3 protein. Among over 100,000 distinct CDR3 sequences, approximately 8% were seen once, and the ten largest hold roughly 15%. This clonotype was recorded a few times. Its specificity is unknown. Study findings and constraints: Newly made T cells mostly supplied T-cell counts and diversity one year after transplant. Several patients had high TCRbeta diversity at day 60; it came from surviving recipient T cells and thymic progenitors. At around two months after transplant, the alpha-beta T cells were reportedly derived from several hundred expanded clones that came from non-depleted graft cells.

This CDR3 is built from 17 residues. With 0 bases removed from V and 0 bases from J, the gap between germline ends came to 9 bases. Looked up from germline, CDR1 is LGHNA and CDR2 is YNFKEQ. This chain links TRBV4-2 with TRBJ1-6; D call uncertain. This TCR came from a boy aged 2 to 10 with acute lymphoblastic leukemia, due to receive a stem cell transplant. Sequencing used PBMCs, obtained before TCRalphabeta/CD19-depleted stem cell transplant. CDR3 DNA sequence: TGTGCCAGCAGCCAAGAGATGGGCAGCTCCTATAATTCACCCCTCCACTTT. This sequence encodes CASSQEMGSSYNSPLHF.